A single sample is the source of the 18 T cell receptor beta chains below, sequenced in a study of CD8+CD57+ T cells in acquired aplastic anemia (dated by TCRdb to 2017 to 2018). Expansion of CD8+CD57+ cells had been shown by flow cytometry in the patients chosen for sequencing. Sequencer: Illumina HiSeq 2000. TCR beta VDJ combination and CDR3 sequence profiling used genomic DNA as the template. Using fastp at Q25 and MiXCR, TCRdb reprocessed the public reads and kept productive beta chains. Each entry merges the rows of one CDR3 protein and shows their most common DNA and genes. In all, the sample holds 450,000 to 600,000 distinct CDR3 sequences, and around 33% of those were seen once. The ten largest clonotypes hold 0.7% to 1% of the sample. What was sequenced was sorted CD4+, CD8+, or CD8+CD57+ T cells (not recorded which) from PBMCs. The receptor source for this set is a human donor with aplastic anemia.

This clonotype was recorded at least ten times. J is TRBJ2-7 and V is TRBV10-1; TRBD2 aligns across 9 bases. The CDR3 loop spans 15 amino acids. The germline gives CDR1 WNHNN, CDR2 SYGVQD (reference sequence). Trimming cost V 3 bases and J 3 bases; bases outside gene matches: 6. The CDR3 here is CASSDPASGIYEQYF. CDR3 sequence (DNA): TGCGCCAGCAGTGATCCGGCTAGCGGGATCTACGAGCAGTACTTC.

This clonotype showed up many times. V usage is TRBV2 and J usage is TRBJ1-5, with 7 bases lining up with TRBD1. CDR1 is SNHLY, CDR2 FYNNEI, per germline. The CDR3 runs 16 residues. The V gene end was trimmed by 9 bases and the J gene end by 0 bases; junction bases not matched to a gene: 11. In DNA form, the CDR3 reads TGTGCCAGTGGAGGGATGGGGACAGATAGCAATCAGCCCCAGCATTTT. Its translation is CASGGMGTDSNQPQHF.

As for this clonotype: Mismatch with germline at one junction end may stem from a read error. The rearrangement joins TRBV7-7 to TRBJ2-2; 10 positions match TRBD1. From germline, CDR1 is SSHAT and CDR2 FNYEAQ (reference sequence). CDR3 length equals 14 residues. In DNA, the CDR3 is TGTGCTTGCAGCCCGTCGACAGGGGGCGGGGAGCCGTTTTTT. It encodes CACSPSTGGGEPFF.

The V gene is TRBV11-2, the J gene TRBJ1-2; 10 positions agree with TRBD1. Germline V gene sequence: CDR1 SGHAT, CDR2 FQNNGV. The J segment lost 2 bases and the V segment lost 2 bases, leaving 8 bases of the junction unmatched. There are 17 residues in the CDR3. The CDR3 reads CASSLWDRGRINYGYTF. The DNA of the CDR3 is TGTGCCAGCAGCTTATGGGACAGGGGACGAATCAACTATGGCTACACCTTC.

A note on this clonotype: A clone one base away is much larger, so this may be a read error. The CDR3 does not end in the conserved phenylalanine or tryptophan, so this is likely a read error. The chain has TRBV20-1 and TRBJ2-7; TRBD2 aligns across 7 bases. The V and J ends lost 6 bases and 0 bases, in that order; junction bases with no gene match: 5. This CDR3 spans 13 amino acids. Germline CDR1 is DFQATT and CDR2 is SNEGSKA (reference sequence). The CDR3 is CSAERDSSYEQYL. The CDR3 region has the DNA TGCAGTGCCGAGCGGGATAGCTCCTACGAGCAGTACCTC.

The chain links TRBV5-4 to TRBJ1-6; 9 bases agree with TRBD1. The V segment lost 2 bases and the J segment 4 bases; nucleotides outside the gene matches: 10. Germline V gives CDR1 SGHNT, CDR2 YYREEE (reference sequence). The CDR3 length is 18 residues. In DNA, the CDR3 is TGTGCCAGCAGCTTTGGACAGGGGATTTCGGTATATAATTCACCCCTCCACTTT. It specifies CASSFGQGISVYNSPLHF.

This clonotype has at least ten counts. The rearrangement uses TRBV25-1 and TRBJ2-1, with 7 bases lining up with TRBD1. CDR1 and CDR2 from the germline V gene are MGHDK and SYGVNS. The J segment lost 4 bases and the V segment lost 4 bases, leaving 10 bases of the junction unmatched. This CDR3 is 16 amino acids long. The CDR3 sequence: CASSGDPDRLYNEQFF. For the CDR3, the DNA is TGTGCCAGCAGTGGGGACCCGGACAGGTTGTACAATGAGCAGTTCTTC.

The V call is TRBV3-1, the J call TRBJ2-5; D gene unclear. Germline values: CDR1 LGHDT, CDR2 YNNKEL (reference sequence). Trimming cost V 1 base and J 2 bases, with 8 bases left between them. The CDR3 contains 14 residues. CDR3 sequence (DNA): TGTGCCAGCAGCCAAGGGTATAAACAAGAGACCCAGTACTTC. This sequence encodes CASSQGYKQETQYF.

Details on this clonotype: A junction boundary mismatches the germline segment, possibly from a read error. The rearrangement links TRBV2 to TRBJ2-7, with TRBD1 matching 11 bases. The CDR3 consists of 15 residues. CDR1 is SNHLY and CDR2 is FYNNEI in the germline V gene. In DNA form, the CDR3 reads TGTGCCACCAGTGATTCCGGGACAGGGGGTTGGGAGCAGTACTTC. Protein product: CATSDSGTGGWEQYF.

The V call is TRBV7-6, the J call TRBJ2-4; D call uncertain. Trimming removed 5 bases from V and 0 bases from J, with 20 bases in between. The germline gives CDR1 SGHVS, CDR2 FNYEAQ. The CDR3 has 18 residues. CDR3 nucleotide sequence: TGTGCCAGCAGCCCAGAGATGCGAAGGGCTCAAGCCAAAAACATTCAGTACTTC. Its protein product is CASSPEMRRAQAKNIQYF.

Here the CDR3 DNA reads TGCAGTGCGTCCGGACTAGCGAATTTGCGAGAGACCCAGTACTTC. It specifies CSASGLANLRETQYF. The chain employs TRBV20-1 and TRBJ2-5; 9 positions match TRBD2. The CDR3 sequence is 15 residues long. CDR1 and CDR2 from the germline V gene are DFQATT and SNEGSKA (reference sequence). V shed 6 bases, J shed 4 bases, and the junction held 12 bases outside the gene matches.

In this sample, this clonotype turned up many times. The rearrangement joins TRBV19 to TRBJ2-7; 7 positions agree with TRBD1. This CDR3 is 14 amino acids long. In germline, CDR1 is LNHDA, CDR2 SQIVND (reference sequence). Trimming at V came to 6 bases and at J to 3 bases, leaving 8 bases not matched to a gene. CDR3 sequence reads: CASSPTGQNYEQYF. The DNA for the CDR3 is TGTGCCAGTAGCCCAACGGGACAGAACTACGAGCAGTACTTC.

The chain couples TRBV9 to TRBJ1-4, with D perhaps TRBD1 (5 bases). The CDR3 runs 15 residues. V lost 4 bases, J lost 8 bases, and 18 bases lay in between. Looked up from germline, CDR1 is SGDLS and CDR2 is YYNGEE. The chain's CDR3 is CASSPRAQGEEKLFF. CDR3 sequence (DNA): TGTGCCAGCAGCCCGAGGGCCCAGGGAGAGGAAAAACTGTTTTTT.

This clonotype has just one count. The CDR3 protein is CASTPDSYGYTF. CDR3 DNA: TGTGCCAGCACTCCGGACAGCTATGGCTACACCTTC. The chain links TRBV7-9 to TRBJ1-2, with a tentative D call TRBD1 (6 bases). Per germline, CDR1 SEHNR and CDR2 FQNEAQ (reference sequence). V lost 7 bases and J 4 bases, leaving 10 bases between the germline ends. This CDR3 comprises 12 residues.

This clonotype was detected ten times or more. The chain links TRBV7-6 to TRBJ2-5; D is uncertain. Germline V gene data show CDR1 as SGHVS and CDR2 as FNYEAQ. The CDR3 is 13 residues long. V shed 3 bases and J shed 5 bases, with 10 bases lying between them. The CDR3 DNA follows: TGTGCCAGCAGCTTGATCACTGGGGAGACCCAGTACTTC. Its translation: CASSLITGETQYF.

A word on this clonotype: This may arise from a read error, as a much more abundant clone is one base away. The gene calls are TRBV19 and TRBJ1-5; D unresolved. V lost 6 bases and J 4 bases, leaving 19 bases between the germline ends. This CDR3 has 16 residues. Germline V CDR1 and CDR2: LNHDA, SQIVND (reference sequence). CDR3: CASSSTRASGNQPQHF. The DNA for the CDR3 is TGTGCCAGTAGCAGTACAAGAGCTAGCGGGAATCAGCCCCAGCATTTT.

The chain joins TRBV10-3 to TRBJ1-2; 10 bases match TRBD1. This CDR3 is built from 16 residues. V lost 10 bases and J lost 5; bases outside the gene matches: 16. CDR1 and CDR2 from the germline V gene are ENHRY and SYGVKD. The CDR3 sequence: CASIDQRQGARYGYTF. For the CDR3, the DNA is TGTGCCAGCATCGACCAGAGACAGGGGGCGCGGTATGGCTACACCTTC.

V is TRBV2 and J is TRBJ1-5, with D unclear. Germline V gives CDR1 SNHLY, CDR2 FYNNEI. Trimming stripped 3 bases from V and 0 bases from J, with 9 bases between. This CDR3 has 15 residues. The CDR3 DNA is TGTGCCAGCAGTGAGTCTCCCAATAGCAATCAGCCCCAGCATTTT. Translated: CASSESPNSNQPQHF.